The 21 T cell receptor beta chains below come from one sample, sequenced in a study of blood T cell repertoires in COVID-19 (dated by TCRdb to about 2020). Library creation used the immunoSEQ multiplex PCR assay. In its TCRdb copy, this immuneACCESS table keeps in-frame sequences only and misses some clones. Where compared with another copy, unresolved V genes explain less than half of these, and the others have no known cause. The sample data list under 55,000 clones, and 84% of these were observed just once. Of the sample, about 3% is held by the ten largest clones. The sequencing input was peripheral blood. The receptor set was obtained from a man aged 50 to 59 with acute or convalescent COVID-19.

V gene TRBV5-6 combines with J gene TRBJ1-2, with 8 nucleotides matching TRBD1. Germline V CDR1 and CDR2: SGHDT, YYEEEE. The V and J ends lost 2 bases and 5 bases, in that order; junction bases with no gene match: 20. The CDR3 runs to 19 residues. DNA of the CDR3: TGTGCCAGCAGCTTAGTATTCCGGGGACCCAGGGGGCGCAGGTATGGCTACACCTTC. It specifies CASSLVFRGPRGRRYGYTF. The whole variable domain, filled in from reference TRBV5-6 and TRBJ1-2, reads DAGVTQSPTHLIKTRGQQVTLRCSPKSGHDTVSWYQQALGQGPQFIFQYYEEEERQRGNFPDRFSGHQFPNYSSELNVNALLLGDSALYLCASSLVFRGPRGRRYGYTFGSGTRLTVV.

The CDR3 sequence is CASSPRQRGVSYIQYF. As DNA, the CDR3 is TGTGCCAGCAGCCCACGTCAGCGGGGGGTTAGTTACATTCAGTACTTC. The V call is TRBV7-9, the J call TRBJ2-4, with 9 bases matching TRBD2. This CDR3 spans 16 amino acids. V trimming: 5 bases; J trimming: 8 bases; junction bases outside the gene matches: 13. Looked up from germline, CDR1 is SEHNR and CDR2 is FQNEAQ (reference sequence).

The chain couples TRBV10-1 to TRBJ1-1; D remains unclear. The CDR3 covers 12 residues. V was trimmed by 6 bases and J by 1 base, leaving 6 bases between them. CDR1 is WNHNN and CDR2 is SYGVQD in the germline V gene (reference sequence). The CDR3 sequence is CASRRKNTEAFF. CDR3 in DNA: TGCGCCAGCAGGCGCAAGAACACTGAAGCTTTCTTT.

The chain is built from TRBV19 and TRBJ2-1; TRBD2 matches at 11 bases. Germline CDR1 reads LNHDA; CDR2 reads SQIVND (reference sequence). The CDR3 length is 16 residues. Trimming took 8 bases from V and 12 from J; bases not matched to a gene: 18. As DNA, the CDR3 is TGTGCCAGTGGAGGAGTGGGGACTAGCGGCCCCAAAGGGCAGTTCTTC. Its protein is CASGGVGTSGPKGQFF. The entire variable domain, with the rest obtained from reference TRBV19 and TRBJ2-1, is as follows: DGGITQSPKYLFRKEGQNVTLSCEQNLNHDAMYWYRQDPGQGLRLIYYSQIVNDFQKGDIAEGYSVSREKKESFPLTVTSAQKNPTAFYLCASGGVGTSGPKGQFFGPGTRLTVL.

The V gene is TRBV3-1 (or the pseudogene TRBV3-2), the J gene TRBJ1-2, with D possibly being TRBD1 (5 bases). The CDR3 covers 13 residues. The V gene lost 3 bases and the J gene lost 7 bases, with 12 bases spanning the gap. Germline V gives CDR1 LGHDT, CDR2 YNNKEL (reference sequence). CDR3 DNA: TGTGCCAGCAGCCAGACAGAGACTTTTGGCTACACCTTC. Its protein product is CASSQTETFGYTF.

The chain recombines TRBV7-6 with TRBJ1-5; tentative D call: TRBD1 (5 bases). The germline V gene encodes CDR1 SGHVS and CDR2 FNYEAQ. The CDR3 has 13 residues. V was pared by 2 bases and J by 5 bases, with 7 bases between. CDR3 amino acids: CASSLSRDQPQHF. As DNA, the CDR3 is TGTGCCAGCAGCTTAAGCAGGGATCAGCCCCAGCATTTT.

The V gene is TRBV7-6, the J gene TRBJ2-7; 7 positions agree with TRBD1. From germline, CDR1 is SGHVS and CDR2 FNYEAQ. This CDR3 has 16 residues. J lost 2 bases, V lost 1 base, and 8 bases had no gene match. The CDR3 coding sequence is TGTGCCAGCAGCTTAGGGGCAGGGGGTTTAGCCTACGAGCAGTACTTC. Its translation is CASSLGAGGLAYEQYF.

CDR3 amino acids: CASSLELGSGSNEQFF. DNA of the CDR3: TGTGCCAGCAGCTTGGAGTTGGGTAGCGGGAGTAATGAGCAGTTCTTC. The chain joins TRBV5-6 to TRBJ2-1; 9 positions match TRBD2. This CDR3 spans 16 amino acids. Germline V gives CDR1 SGHDT, CDR2 YYEEEE. V gave up 0 bases and J gave up 7 bases; unmatched junction bases: 8.

The genes are TRBV7-6 and TRBJ1-6; tentative D call: TRBD1 (5 bases). Germline V lookup: CDR1 SGHVS, CDR2 FNYEAQ. This CDR3 is 16 amino acids long. V was cut by 5 bases and J by 5 bases, with 16 bases left in between. The CDR3 coding sequence is TGTGCCAGCAGCCCCTTGACAGCCGAGGATAATTCACCCCTCCACTTT. This encodes CASSPLTAEDNSPLHF.

V usage is TRBV5-1 and J usage is TRBJ1-1, with 7 bases identical to TRBD1. The CDR3 is 14 amino acids. CDR1 is SGHRS, CDR2 YFSETQ, per germline. V was clipped by 5 bases and J by 5 bases; unmatched bases: 9. CDR3 residues: CASSRQGGVTEAFF. Here the CDR3 DNA reads TGCGCCAGCAGTCGACAGGGAGGTGTTACTGAAGCTTTCTTT.

The J gene is TRBJ1-2, the V gene TRBV7-3; D is ambiguous. The germline V gene encodes CDR1 SGHTA and CDR2 FQGTGA. This CDR3 region has 13 residues. Deletions cut 2 bases from V and 0 bases from J, with 4 bases between. CDR3 protein: CASSLGTNYGYTF. The DNA of the CDR3 is TGTGCCAGCAGCTTAGGCACTAACTATGGCTACACCTTC.

The V call is TRBV11-3, the J call TRBJ1-1, with 8 bases matching TRBD1. This CDR3 is built from 15 residues. Per germline, CDR1 SGHNT and CDR2 YENEEA. The J segment lost 1 base and the V segment lost 1 base, leaving 2 bases of the junction unmatched. The CDR3 is CASSLGGQGNTEAFF. The CDR3 DNA sequence: TGTGCCAGCAGCTTAGGTGGACAGGGGAACACTGAAGCTTTCTTT.

With regard to this clone: One end of the junction varies from germline; a read error may be responsible. This chain connects TRBV10-3 to TRBJ1-5; 7 positions match TRBD1. The CDR3 loop spans 15 amino acids. The germline V gene encodes CDR1 ENHRY and CDR2 SYGVKD. The CDR3: CAISEIGTANQSQHF. CDR3 sequence (DNA): TGTGCCATCAGTGAAATAGGGACAGCAAATCAGTCCCAGCATTTT.

The chain uses TRBV5-8 and TRBJ2-7; 7 bases are shared with TRBD1. CDR3 length equals 15 residues. J was trimmed by 0 bases and V by 4 bases; bases with no gene match: 7. Germline V gene sequence: CDR1 SGHTS, CDR2 YDEGEE. CDR3 DNA sequence: TGTGCCAGCAGCCCCTTCGACAGGGTCTCCTACGAGCAGTACTTC. Amino acid sequence: CASSPFDRVSYEQYF.

V gene TRBV28 combines with J gene TRBJ2-3, with 7 bases lining up with TRBD2. The V gene's germline CDR1 is MDHEN and CDR2 SYDVKM. The CDR3 has 16 amino acids. J was trimmed by 6 bases and V by 6 bases; bases with no gene match: 15. Here the CDR3 reads CASRETSETIMDTQYF. DNA for the CDR3: TGTGCCAGCAGAGAAACTAGCGAAACAATCATGGATACGCAGTATTTT.

Note on this clone: The junction and the germline gene differ at one end; a read error may be behind it. The identical CDR3 is also encoded by other nucleotide sequences in the sample. The chain is built from TRBV18 and TRBJ1-3, with 7 bases fitting TRBD1. Per germline, CDR1 KGHSH and CDR2 LQKENI. This CDR3 is built from 16 residues. The CDR3 spells CASSPPGQSSGNTIYF. The CDR3 DNA is TGTGCCAGCTCCCCACCGGGACAGAGTTCTGGAAACACCATATATTTT.

The V call is TRBV7-9, the J call TRBJ2-1, with 7 bases that match TRBD2. Germline V gene sequence: CDR1 SEHNR, CDR2 FQNEAQ (reference sequence). V was clipped by 3 bases and J by 0 bases; unmatched bases: 5. This CDR3 comprises 16 residues. Here the CDR3 reads CASSFWRGSSYNEQFF. In nucleotides, the CDR3 is TGTGCCAGCAGCTTTTGGCGGGGGAGCTCCTACAATGAGCAGTTCTTC.

The V gene is TRBV27, the J gene TRBJ2-7; TRBD1 matches 8 bases. Germline V gene lookup returns CDR1 MNHEY and CDR2 SMNVEV (reference sequence). The CDR3 is 15 amino acids. V was clipped by 4 bases and J by 0 bases; unmatched bases: 5. CDR3 in amino acids: CASSSWGQASYEQYF. The CDR3 bases are TGTGCCAGCAGTTCCTGGGGACAGGCCTCCTACGAGCAGTACTTC.

The count of this clone is one. V is TRBV11-2 and J is TRBJ1-1, with D unclear. The germline V and J ends were trimmed by 1 base and 3 bases, with 9 bases remaining between them. CDR3 length: 14 residues. In germline, CDR1 is SGHAT, CDR2 FQNNGV. DNA of the CDR3: TGTGCCAGCAGCTTAGCCTTGAGGGACACTGAAGCTTTCTTT. Translation: CASSLALRDTEAFF.

V and J are TRBV9 and TRBJ2-5; 14 nucleotides agree with TRBD2. The V segment lost 4 bases and the J segment 4 bases; nucleotides outside the gene matches: 3. The V gene's germline CDR1 is SGDLS and CDR2 YYNGEE. CDR3 length: 15 amino acids. Here the CDR3 reads CASSYGLAGGETQYF. CDR3 in DNA: TGTGCCAGCAGCTACGGACTAGCGGGAGGAGAGACCCAGTACTTC.

The rearrangement joins TRBV13 to TRBJ1-1; weak D call: TRBD1 (6 bases). Germline V gene data show CDR1 as PRHDT and CDR2 as FYEKMQ (reference sequence). V lost 6 bases and J 0 bases, leaving 20 bases between the germline ends. The CDR3 is 17 amino acids. The CDR3 here is CASRSTGIYFMNTEAFF. CDR3 nucleotide sequence: TGTGCCAGCAGGTCCACAGGGATATATTTCATGAACACTGAAGCTTTCTTT.